The rows below give T cell receptor beta chains drawn from one sample of a study of shared clonotypes between healthy human individuals. The method was immunoSEQ multiplex PCR; TCRdb's version includes in-frame clones alone and lacks a portion of them. In the table there are 750,000 to 1,000,000 clones, 80% to 95% of which are singletons. Specimen: naive CD8+ T cells sorted from blood. The receptor source for this set is a man between 25 and 39 years old in good health. CDR3s include the opening cysteine and the closing phenylalanine or tryptophan. Fields, in order: D gene, J gene, clone size, V gene, CDR3 protein, CDR3 DNA. D genes are given only for firm matches. Not all rows give a size; the values are once, few, many and, for expanded clones, a class.

TRBD2	TRBJ2-1	once	TRBV7-2	CASSTPGLAENEQFF	TGTGCCAGCAGCACTCCGGGACTAGCGGAGAATGAGCAGTTCTTC
TRBD1	TRBJ2-1	-	TRBV7-9	CASLLAVQGGEQFF	TGTGCCAGCCTCCTAGCTGTACAGGGGGGTGAGCAGTTCTTC
-	TRBJ1-1	-	TRBV5-6	CASSSLDSAAFF	TGTGCCAGCAGCTCCCTGGACAGCGCAGCTTTCTTT
-	TRBJ1-2	-	TRBV27	CASSPAAGRLGGYTF	TGTGCCAGCAGTCCAGCAGCAGGGAGACTCGGCGGCTACACCTTC
TRBD1	TRBJ2-3	-	TRBV4-1	CASKGANTDTQYF	TGCGCCAGCAAGGGGGCTAACACAGATACGCAGTATTTT
TRBD2	TRBJ2-2	-	TRBV11-3	CASSPHERGNTGELFF	TGTGCCAGCAGCCCGCATGAGCGGGGGAACACCGGGGAGCTGTTTTTT
TRBD2	TRBJ2-1	-	TRBV9	CASSVWSSGGHNEQFF	TGTGCCAGCAGCGTATGGTCTAGCGGGGGACACAATGAGCAGTTCTTC
-	TRBJ2-5	-	TRBV7-9	CASRQETGTQYF	TGTGCCAGCAGACAAGAAACCGGGACCCAGTACTTC
-	TRBJ2-7	-	TRBV5-4	CASSVGSVHYEQYF	TGTGCCAGCAGCGTGGGTTCCGTTCACTACGAGCAGTACTTC
TRBD1	TRBJ1-4	-	TRBV28	CASSLGRQGFGLLFF	TGTGCCAGCAGTTTGGGTCGACAGGGGTTCGGCCTACTGTTTTTT
-	TRBJ2-5	once	TRBV9	CASSMGLLQETQYF	TGTGCCAGCAGCATGGGACTCTTACAAGAGACCCAGTACTTC
-	TRBJ1-2	-	TRBV6-5	CASSYSPGADGYTF	TGTGCCAGCAGTTACTCGCCTGGGGCCGACGGCTACACCTTC
-	TRBJ2-5	-	TRBV11-2	CASSFGWDGETQYF	TGTGCCAGCAGCTTCGGCTGGGATGGGGAGACCCAGTACTTC
TRBD1	TRBJ2-3	-	TRBV6-6	CASSSLDRVADTQYF	TGTGCCAGCAGTTCGCTCGACAGGGTGGCAGATACGCAGTATTTT
-	TRBJ2-5	-	TRBV4-3	CASSQGPFLGEQYF	TGCGCCAGCAGCCAAGGTCCATTTTTGGGAGAGCAGTACTTC
-	TRBJ1-5	-	TRBV28	CASCDLSWDPYSNQPQHF	TGTGCCAGCTGCGACCTTAGTTGGGACCCTTATAGCAATCAGCCCCAGCATTTT
-	TRBJ2-3	-	TRBV11-2	CASSSRANREDTQYF	TGTGCCAGCAGCTCGAGAGCGAACAGGGAAGATACGCAGTATTTT
TRBD1	TRBJ2-7	-	TRBV11-2	CASSLGTGGYEQYF	TGTGCCAGCAGCCTTGGGACAGGGGGCTACGAGCAGTACTTC
TRBD2	TRBJ2-7	-	TRBV4-1	CASSQQLAGLFEQYF	TGCGCCAGCAGCCAACAGCTAGCGGGATTGTTCGAGCAGTACTTC
TRBD2	TRBJ2-3	-	TRBV5-4	CASSTTSGRARDTQYF	TGTGCCAGCAGCACAACTAGCGGGAGGGCCCGGGATACGCAGTATTTT
TRBD1	TRBJ2-3	-	TRBV29-1	CSVGRDSSTDTQYF	TGCAGCGTTGGCCGGGACAGTAGCACAGATACGCAGTATTTT
-	TRBJ2-3	-	TRBV6-4	CASSDFNTDTQYF	TGTGCCAGCAGTGACTTTAACACAGATACGCAGTATTTT
-	TRBJ2-7	-	TRBV11-2	CASSIADRSYPYEQYF	TGTGCCAGCAGCATCGCCGACAGGTCTTACCCCTACGAGCAGTACTTC
TRBD2	TRBJ2-1	-	TRBV5-1	CASSLGLASYNEQFF	TGCGCCAGCAGCTTGGGACTAGCGTCCTACAATGAGCAGTTCTTC
-	TRBJ2-1	-	TRBV4-1	CASSYPGSRRNEQFF	TGCGCCAGCAGCTACCCCGGCAGCCGTAGGAATGAGCAGTTCTTC
-	TRBJ2-1	-	TRBV5-4	CASNPDRSLYNEQFF	TGTGCCAGCAACCCCGACAGGTCGCTCTACAATGAGCAGTTCTTC
-	TRBJ1-5	-	TRBV15	CATSRDRSGPQHF	TGTGCCACCAGCAGAGATCGTAGTGGGCCCCAGCATTTT
TRBD1	TRBJ2-1	-	TRBV9	CASSVTGQGAYNEQFF	TGTGCCAGCAGCGTTACTGGACAGGGCGCCTACAATGAGCAGTTCTTC
TRBD2	TRBJ2-7	-	TRBV19	CASSTWTSGRNFYEQYF	TGTGCCAGTAGTACCTGGACTAGCGGGAGGAATTTCTACGAGCAGTACTTC
-	TRBJ2-1	-	TRBV10-2	CASQNNEQFF	TGCGCCAGCCAAAACAATGAGCAGTTCTTC
TRBD2	TRBJ2-7	-	TRBV7-9	CASSFAGDSYEQYF	TGTGCCAGCAGCTTCGCGGGAGACTCCTACGAGCAGTACTTC
TRBD2	TRBJ2-1	-	TRBV27	CASRRGLAAYNEQFF	TGTGCCAGCAGGAGGGGACTAGCGGCCTACAATGAGCAGTTCTTC
TRBD1	TRBJ2-5	-	TRBV4-1	CASSQPGTGETQYF	TGCGCCAGCAGCCAACCCGGGACAGGGGAGACCCAGTACTTC
-	TRBJ2-2	-	TRBV2	CASVWRPGELFF	TGTGCCAGCGTGTGGAGACCCGGGGAGCTGTTTTTT
-	TRBJ2-1	-	TRBV11-2	CAGGGERDEQFF	TGTGCCGGCGGTGGAGAAAGGGATGAGCAGTTCTTC
-	TRBJ1-2	-	TRBV4-3	CASSQVLDSPNYGYTF	TGCGCCAGCAGCCAAGTGCTTGACAGTCCTAACTATGGCTACACCTTC
-	TRBJ2-5	-	TRBV7-9	CASSLSSAETQYF	TGTGCCAGCAGCTTATCTAGCGCGGAGACCCAGTACTTC
-	TRBJ1-5	-	TRBV27	CASSLLGRGSNQPQHF	TGTGCCAGCAGTTTACTGGGACGGGGGAGCAATCAGCCCCAGCATTTT
-	TRBJ2-1	-	TRBV15	CAVGGHEQFF	TGTGCCGTGGGGGGCCATGAGCAGTTCTTC
-	TRBJ1-5	-	TRBV6-1	CASSEALQGYGNQPQHF	TGTGCCAGCAGTGAAGCGCTTCAGGGGTATGGCAATCAGCCCCAGCATTTT